These T cell receptor beta chains were read from a single sample in a study of cytomegalovirus exposure and HLA in healthy donors. Only in-frame clones appear in the TCRdb table, and some are missing; sequencing was by immunoSEQ multiplex PCR. The sample holds 85,000 to 110,000 clones, roughly 80% seen once. Sequenced: PBMCs. All receptors derive from a man aged 50 or older in good health and CMV-seropositive. Each CDR3 is given with its conserved first and last residue. D genes are given only for firm matches. Size values are once, few and many counts, or a class for expanded clones, and some rows have none.

size: NA
J: TRBJ2-7
D: NA
V: TRBV5-1
CDR3: CASSSDSPHYEQYF
DNA: TGCGCCAGCAGTTCAGACAGCCCCCACTACGAGCAGTACTTC

size: NA
J: TRBJ2-3
D: TRBD1
V: TRBV11-1
CDR3: CASSSIPTGASTDTQYF
DNA: TGTGCCAGCAGCTCGATACCCACAGGGGCGTCGACAGATACGCAGTATTTT

size: few
J: TRBJ2-3
D: TRBD2
V: TRBV5-8
CDR3: CASSHWTSGDEDTQYF
DNA: TGTGCCAGCAGCCACTGGACTAGCGGGGATGAGGATACGCAGTATTTT

size: NA
J: TRBJ2-1
D: NA
V: TRBV11-2
CDR3: CASSLVYGGQSYNEQFF
DNA: TGTGCCAGCAGCTTAGTTTACGGCGGTCAATCCTACAATGAGCAGTTCTTC

size: NA
J: TRBJ1-5
D: NA
V: TRBV6-1
CDR3: CASSESVHQPQHF
DNA: TGTGCCAGCAGTGAATCGGTTCATCAGCCCCAGCATTTT

size: NA
J: TRBJ2-2
D: NA
V: TRBV18
CDR3: CASSLVSGQNTGELFF
DNA: TGTGCCAGCTCCCTCGTATCAGGACAGAACACCGGGGAGCTGTTTTTT

size: NA
J: TRBJ1-2
D: NA
V: TRBV28
CDR3: CASSLVTNYGYTF
DNA: TGTGCCAGCAGTTTAGTCACAAACTATGGCTACACCTTC

size: NA
J: TRBJ2-3
D: NA
V: TRBV11-2
CDR3: CASSLERGLSGRGSADTQYF
DNA: TGTGCCAGCAGCTTAGAGAGAGGGCTCTCAGGGAGGGGGAGTGCAGATACGCAGTATTTT

size: NA
J: TRBJ2-2
D: TRBD1
V: TRBV19
CDR3: CASTLTGGVGELFF
DNA: TGTGCCAGTACCCTGACAGGGGGCGTCGGGGAGCTGTTTTTT

size: NA
J: TRBJ2-1
D: TRBD2
V: TRBV6-5
CDR3: CASSYWATSGPNEQFF
DNA: TGTGCCAGCAGTTACTGGGCGACTAGCGGCCCCAATGAGCAGTTCTTC

size: NA
J: TRBJ2-7
D: NA
V: TRBV7-9
CDR3: CASTKTGTPYEQYF
DNA: TGTGCCAGCACCAAAACCGGGACTCCTTACGAGCAGTACTTC

size: NA
J: TRBJ1-5
D: TRBD1
V: TRBV19
CDR3: CASSVGSGQGAFGNQPQHF
DNA: TGTGCCAGTAGTGTTGGGTCGGGACAGGGGGCGTTCGGCAATCAGCCCCAGCATTTT

size: NA
J: TRBJ2-3
D: TRBD1
V: TRBV5-4
CDR3: CASSSGTGGDTQYF
DNA: TGTGCCAGCAGCTCCGGGACAGGGGGAGATACGCAGTATTTT

size: few
J: TRBJ1-4
D: TRBD1
V: TRBV6-5
CDR3: CASSYTSGTGDEKLFF
DNA: TGTGCCAGCAGTTACACCTCCGGGACAGGGGATGAAAAACTGTTTTTT

size: NA
J: TRBJ2-3
D: NA
V: TRBV7-2
CDR3: CASSSGLSTDTQYF
DNA: TGTGCCAGCAGCTCGGGACTTAGCACAGATACGCAGTATTTT

size: NA
J: TRBJ1-2
D: NA
V: TRBV29-1
CDR3: CSVGLQEGTF
DNA: TGCAGCGTTGGACTCCAGGAGGGAACCTTC

size: few
J: TRBJ2-2
D: NA
V: TRBV9
CDR3: CASSVTPGLWNTGELFF
DNA: TGTGCCAGCAGCGTAACACCGGGACTCTGGAACACCGGGGAGCTGTTTTTT

size: once
J: TRBJ1-5
D: NA
V: TRBV10-3
CDR3: CAISESGLDSNQPQHF
DNA: TGTGCCATCAGTGAGTCGGGACTTGATAGCAATCAGCCCCAGCATTTT

size: once
J: TRBJ2-2
D: NA
V: TRBV2
CDR3: CASRATGMNGELFF
DNA: TGTGCCAGCAGGGCAACGGGAATGAACGGGGAGCTGTTTTTT

size: few
J: TRBJ2-3
D: NA
V: TRBV5-1
CDR3: CASSERADTQYF
DNA: TGCGCCAGCAGCGAGCGTGCAGATACGCAGTATTTT

size: NA
J: TRBJ2-6
D: NA
V: TRBV7-8
CDR3: CASSAGVSGANVLTF
DNA: TGTGCCAGCAGCGCAGGGGTTTCTGGGGCCAACGTCCTGACTTTC

size: NA
J: TRBJ2-1
D: NA
V: TRBV5-5
CDR3: CASSQDAGLVSEQFF
DNA: TGTGCCAGCAGCCAAGACGCGGGTCTAGTGTCGGAGCAGTTCTTC

size: once
J: TRBJ2-1
D: NA
V: TRBV5-8
CDR3: CASSTDRYNEQFF
DNA: TGTGCCAGCAGTACCGACAGGTACAATGAGCAGTTCTTC

size: NA
J: TRBJ2-3
D: NA
V: TRBV10-3
CDR3: CATQITDTQYF
DNA: TGTGCCACCCAAATTACAGATACGCAGTATTTT

size: NA
J: TRBJ2-7
D: NA
V: TRBV7-8
CDR3: CASSLATIEPRGYEQYF
DNA: TGTGCCAGCAGCTTAGCGACGATAGAGCCCAGGGGATACGAGCAGTACTTC

size: NA
J: TRBJ2-1
D: NA
V: TRBV7-9
CDR3: CASSLAGEYNEQFF
DNA: TGTGCCAGCAGCTTAGCGGGAGAGTACAATGAGCAGTTCTTC

size: once
J: TRBJ2-6
D: TRBD2
V: TRBV30
CDR3: CACSSSGGGDSGANVLTF
DNA: TGTGCCTGCAGTTCCTCTGGGGGAGGGGACTCTGGGGCCAACGTCCTGACTTTC

size: NA
J: TRBJ2-2
D: NA
V: TRBV14
CDR3: CASSLDTTGELFF
DNA: TGTGCCAGCAGCCTCGACACTACCGGGGAGCTGTTTTTT